The clone carrying this T cell receptor beta chain was observed a handful of times. Its antigen is undetermined. The data belong to a study of identical twins. Overall study results and limits: With monozygotic twins, out-of-frame TCR alpha sharing exceeded what models estimated.

J lost 0 bases, V lost 6 bases, and 5 bases had no gene match. From germline, CDR1 is DFQATT and CDR2 SNEGSKA (reference sequence). The CDR3 covers 13 residues. One entry per CDR3 protein results from TCRdb running MiXCR on the 5' RACE reads. The profile shows 550,000 to 700,000 distinct CDR3 sequences, about 20% of them singletons. These data were also filed under a second study, of T cells expressing NK-cell markers. From that paper: Sorted CD3+CD56-NKG2C+, CD3+CD56+NKG2C- and CD3+CD56+NKG2C+ T cells were the source of the TCR beta repertoires. Four of the donors also had these clonotypes leading their CD3+CD56-NKG2C+ fraction. The HCMV specificity of the expanded NKG2C+ T cell clones stayed unresolved.

The chain joins TRBV20-1 to TRBJ2-7; the match to TRBD2 covers 7 bases. The sequencing sample was made of PBMCs. The receptor comes from a woman aged 18-29 years in good health. The CDR3 loop reads CSAPSGNSYEQYF. DNA of the CDR3: TGCAGTGCCCCGAGCGGGAACTCCTACGAGCAGTACTTC.